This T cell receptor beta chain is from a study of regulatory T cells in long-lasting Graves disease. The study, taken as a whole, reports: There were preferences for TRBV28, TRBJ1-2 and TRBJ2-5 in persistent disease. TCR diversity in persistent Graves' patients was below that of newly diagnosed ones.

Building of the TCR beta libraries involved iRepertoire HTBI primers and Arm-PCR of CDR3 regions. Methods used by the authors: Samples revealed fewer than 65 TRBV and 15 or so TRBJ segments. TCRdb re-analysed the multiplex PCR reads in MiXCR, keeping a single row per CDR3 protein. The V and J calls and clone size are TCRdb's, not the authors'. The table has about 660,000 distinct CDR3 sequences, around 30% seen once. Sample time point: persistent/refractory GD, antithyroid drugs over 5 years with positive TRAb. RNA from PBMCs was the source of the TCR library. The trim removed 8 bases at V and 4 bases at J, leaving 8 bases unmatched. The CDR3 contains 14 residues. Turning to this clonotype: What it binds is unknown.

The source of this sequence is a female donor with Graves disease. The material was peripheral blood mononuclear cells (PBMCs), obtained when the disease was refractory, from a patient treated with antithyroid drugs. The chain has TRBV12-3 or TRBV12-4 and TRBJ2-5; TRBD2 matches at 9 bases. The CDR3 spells CASSPVAGVETQYF. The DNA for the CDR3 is TGTGCCAGCTCTCCCGTAGCGGGAGTAGAGACCCAGTACTTC.